The present entry profiles one T cell receptor beta chain with its context. A junction boundary mismatches the germline segment, possibly from a read error. Method: immunoSEQ multiplex PCR; TCRdb's copy keeps in-frame clones and lacks some. The table lists approximately 250,000 clones, more than 80% of them singletons. The entry originates in a study of blood T cell repertoires in COVID-19. For the study at large: COVID-19 samples, acute and convalescent, were from the United States, Italy and Spain. T cells, B-cell-depleted T cells, or PBMCs provided the cDNA or gDNA that served as material.

The CDR3 consists of 11 residues. Germline V lookup: CDR1 SNHLY, CDR2 FYNNEI. The cohort comprised adults aged 18 to 89 years residing in about two dozen US areas. Sequenced input: PBMCs or T cells enriched from blood (not recorded which). The J gene is TRBJ1-1, the V gene TRBV2, with D unresolved. This sequence was found in a woman aged 25 to 39 with acute COVID-19. In DNA, the CDR3 is TGTGCCAGCAGAGAAGCCGCTGAAGCTTTCTTT. Its translation: CASREAAEAFF. The full variable domain, completed using reference TRBV2 and TRBJ1-1, is EPEVTQTPSHQVTQMGQEVILRCVPISNHLYFYWYRQILGQKVEFLVSFYNNEISEKSEIFDDQFSVERPDGSNFTLKIRSTKLEDSAMYFCASREAAEAFFGQGTRLTVV.